These T cell receptor beta chains were read from a single sample in a study of monozygotic twins with inflammatory bowel disease. TCRdb reprocessed the 5' RACE reads, with one entry per CDR3 protein and no DNA. This sample's clone table lists 200,000 to 250,000 distinct CDR3 sequences. The sequenced material came from blood. The receptors originated from a human donor with ulcerative colitis or Crohn's disease, or a healthy co-twin of an affected twin (not recorded which). Each CDR3 is given with its conserved first and last residue.

>TRBV20-1|TRBJ1-2
CSARDGTSNYGYTF
>TRBV7-2|TRBJ1-5
CASSYDGGSNQPQHF
>TRBV30|TRBJ1-6
CAWSPTSRNPPLHF
>TRBV7-9|TRBJ2-1
CASSLAYNTNEQFF
>TRBV11-2|TRBJ2-5
CASSLVPQLAGGQETQYF
>TRBV2|TRBJ2-2
CASGGQTNTGELFF
>TRBV13|TRBJ1-6
CASSFRQDLVSYNSPLHF
>TRBV3-1|TRBJ2-3
CASSQDFRGGVDTQYF
>TRBV3-1|TRBJ2-1
CASSQGGSSYNEQFF
>TRBV7-2|TRBJ1-5
CASTQTGQAPSPQHF
>TRBV7-2|TRBJ2-3
CASSLGLAGAGDTQYF
>TRBV6-5|TRBJ1-1
CASGGNAEAFF
>TRBV12-3/TRBV12-4|TRBJ1-2
CASSLQGGYGYTF
>TRBV5-4|TRBJ2-5
CASSRASGGETQYF
>TRBV6-5|TRBJ2-1
CASSFSPGGQGSRFF
>TRBV11-1|TRBJ2-1
CASSLGPGLAGGHGEQFF
>TRBV11-2|TRBJ2-5
CASSPTIGVGETQYF
>TRBV2|TRBJ2-2
CASSGDRESVVPGELFF
>TRBV5-1|TRBJ1-3
CASSFEPGNTIYF
>TRBV12-3/TRBV12-4|TRBJ2-1
CASSPGLAVIEQFF
>TRBV20-1|TRBJ1-5
CSASMQLNQPQHF
>TRBV12-3/TRBV12-4|TRBJ2-7
CASRGQGAYEQYF
>TRBV29-1|TRBJ2-3
CSVERPGLASDTQYF
>TRBV20-1|TRBJ1-5
CSAMAGGGNQPQHF
>TRBV7-6|TRBJ2-7
CASSSRGGRYEQYF
>TRBV10-3|TRBJ2-7
CAISGGTGLYEQYF
>TRBV6-5|TRBJ1-1
CASSYRGMNTEAFF
>TRBV2|TRBJ2-5
CASSEGLPETQYF
>TRBV11-1|TRBJ2-3
CASTPRVGTSSSTDTQYF
>TRBV7-8|TRBJ2-2
CASSSRLVFNSGELFF
>TRBV7-9|TRBJ1-1
CASSPREANTEAFF
>TRBV5-1|TRBJ1-1
CASSLEDPNTEAFF
>TRBV7-2|TRBJ2-3
CASSSRSGRGTDTQYF
>TRBV7-9|TRBJ1-4
CASSFEGFEKLFF
>TRBV4-1|TRBJ2-2
CASKGPQTGPWSGELFF
>TRBV9|TRBJ2-1
CASSTTRGSGNYNEQFF
>TRBV7-9|TRBJ2-3
CASTGGGGITDTQYF
>TRBV20-1|TRBJ2-7
CSAWTSGSGGEQYF
>TRBV7-3|TRBJ1-1
CASSSQRSGTGAEAFF
>TRBV12-3/TRBV12-4|TRBJ2-5
CASSSSGEGKTQYF
>TRBV6-1|TRBJ1-3
CAVSRLMISGNTIYF
>TRBV25-1|TRBJ2-7
CASKGLAGDPSYEQYF
>TRBV4-3|TRBJ1-1
CASSQGTGGFLGSTEAFF
>TRBV5-1|TRBJ2-5
CASSSGQGSVETQYF
>TRBV4-1|TRBJ2-3
CASSTSSGSSTDTQYF
>TRBV11-2|TRBJ2-3
CASSIRQGSSIF
>TRBV21-1|TRBJ1-5
CASSNGDGESLAHGQPQHF
>TRBV19|TRBJ2-2
CASSIGRGLGELFF
>TRBV7-9|TRBJ1-6
CASSLVQGLNSPLHF
>TRBV20-1|TRBJ1-6
CSARETGNPNSPLHF
>TRBV7-9|TRBJ1-2
CASSLAFGRSYYGYTF
>TRBV12-3/TRBV12-4|TRBJ2-2
CASSRDLVELFF
>TRBV28|TRBJ2-1
CASRPGGAGAYNEQFF
>TRBV11-2|TRBJ2-6
CASSLSTRVARSGANVLTF